This T cell receptor beta chain originates from a study of cytomegalovirus exposure and HLA in healthy donors. Points on this clone: Its antigen is not identified.

PCR employed 60 Vbeta and 13 Jbeta primers. Generated by immunoSEQ multiplex PCR, the TCRdb table keeps only in-frame clones and is missing some. The sample lists roughly 200,000 clones, about 89% seen once, with 1% to 1.5% in the top ten. The CDR3 is made up of 15 amino acids. V shed 2 bases and J shed 3 bases, with 14 bases lying between them. Germline CDR1 reads MNHEY; CDR2 reads SVGAGI. General observations from the study: Among TCR beta chains of equal frequency, HLA-associated ones were more clonally expanded in a later analysis.

Input material: PBMCs. This TCR derives from a man aged 25 to 40 in good health and CMV-seronegative. J is TRBJ2-7 and V is TRBV6-5; D possibly corresponds to TRBD1 (5 bases). The DNA for the CDR3 is TGTGCCAGCAGTTACAGGGGCGATGGAAGCTACGAGCAGTACTTC. Translated: CASSYRGDGSYEQYF.